The clone carrying this T cell receptor beta chain has a single count. Its cognate antigen is unknown. Germline V gene sequence: CDR1 SGHVS, CDR2 FNYEAQ. Trimming removed 2 bases from V and 2 bases from J; junction bases left unmatched: 26. CDR3 length: 22 residues. This sample is drawn from a study of CD4+ T cells in melanoma. General study points: Diverse differentiation states were reported for melanoma neoantigen-specific CD4+ T cells. CD8+ T cell, macrophage and B cell function reportedly correlated with neoantigen-specific CD4+ T cells.

Libraries were prepared by immunoSEQ multiplex PCR; TCRdb keeps only in-frame clonotypes and omits some of them. The sample carries about 21,000 clones, more than 70% recorded once. The J gene is TRBJ1-2, the V gene TRBV7-6, with 7 nucleotides matching TRBD1. The source is a human donor with melanoma. CDR3 amino acids: CASSLNSFWAGGGDRGNYGYTF. In DNA form, the CDR3 reads TGTGCCAGCAGCTTAAATTCATTTTGGGCCGGCGGGGGGGACAGAGGGAACTATGGCTACACCTTC.